The table lists the clone carrying this TCR beta chain with a few counts. Its antigen is as yet unknown. The sample is drawn from a study of T cells after yellow fever vaccination. General study findings and limits: The secondary response was weaker, and its peak arrived faster, on day 5 versus 15. Abundant clonotypes from the bulk population could contaminate FACS-sorted repertoires.

The study made its TCR cDNA through 5'RACE template switching. That step introduced a universal primer site along with UMIs. TCRdb reprocessed the 5' RACE reads via MiXCR and lists one record per CDR3 protein. The table records about 340,000 distinct CDR3 sequences, roughly an eighth of them present only once. J lost 2 bases, V lost 0 bases, and 5 bases had no gene match. The length of the CDR3 is 16 residues. Per germline, CDR1 SGHTA and CDR2 FQGNSA. Source: CD4+ T cells sorted from PBMCs, taken 15 days after the yellow fever booster vaccination. This chain joins TRBV7-2 and TRBJ2-5; 8 bases are a match to TRBD2. This TCR came from a young man who received the YFV17D yellow fever vaccine. The DNA for the CDR3 is TGTGCCAGCAGCTTAGCGCCCGGGACTAGGCAAGAGACCCAGTACTTC. Its translation is CASSLAPGTRQETQYF.